This is a list of T cell receptor beta chains from one sample in a study of T cell repertoires in cytomegalovirus infection. TCRdb fed the reads into MiXCR, producing one record per CDR3 protein. The table shows some 900,000 distinct CDR3 sequences, with around a third occurring only once. These receptors have no known antigen. Sequenced material: cultured CD8+ T cells from PBMCs, taken from culture after CMV antigen stimulation. The receptors stem from a human donor in good health (CMV status not recorded). Some clones in this sample may be carry-over from other donors' samples. Both conserved end residues are part of each CDR3. The order of the fields is V gene, J gene, D gene, clone size, CDR3 DNA, CDR3 protein. A D gene is named only where the DNA matches it firmly. Some rows mark clone size as missing; the rest say once, few, many or name a class of expanded clone.

>TRBV5-1|TRBJ2-6|-|-
TGCGCCAGCAGCGCGCCGGGGGCCGGGGCCAACGTCCTGACTTTC
CASSAPGAGANVLTF
>TRBV4-1|TRBJ1-1|-|-
TGCGCCAGCAGCCAAGAAGGGGGGGCGAACACTGAAGCTTTCTTT
CASSQEGGANTEAFF
>TRBV27|TRBJ1-1|-|-
TGTGCCAGCAGTCCCGGACATAACCTTGAAGCTTTCTTT
CASSPGHNLEAFF
>TRBV7-2|TRBJ2-1|-|many
TGTGCCAGCAGCTTACGGCCCGGGGGTATAGGCAATGAGCAGTTCTTC
CASSLRPGGIGNEQFF
>TRBV7-6|TRBJ2-2|-|-
TGTGCCAGCAGCCCCTGGGGGGACACCGGGGAGCTGTTTTTT
CASSPWGDTGELFF
>TRBV19|TRBJ2-1|-|few
TGTGCCAGTAGTATTGGTTGGACAGATAGGGCCTTGAATGAGCAGTTCTTC
CASSIGWTDRALNEQFF
>TRBV4-1|TRBJ2-1|TRBD1|-
TGCGCCAGCAGCCCTTTAGACAGGGGCCACAATGAGCAGTTCTTC
CASSPLDRGHNEQFF
>TRBV4-1|TRBJ1-2|-|few
TGCGCCAGCAGCCAAGATTGGGGGGACGGCTACACCTTC
CASSQDWGDGYTF
>TRBV24-1|TRBJ2-1|-|-
TGTGCCACCAGTGATCCACGGGCGGGACGCTACAATGAGCAGTTCTTC
CATSDPRAGRYNEQFF
>TRBV7-9|TRBJ2-1|TRBD2|-
TGTGCCAGCAGCCCAGTCGGGACTAGCGGGGGCAATGAGCAGTTCTTC
CASSPVGTSGGNEQFF
>TRBV12-3/TRBV12-4|TRBJ2-5|-|-
TGTGCCAGCAGTTTAGGCCGGCCCCAGTACTTC
CASSLGRPQYF
>TRBV28|TRBJ2-7|TRBD1|few
TGTGCCAGCAGTTCCCCCGGGACAGGGTCGAGTGAGCAGTACTTC
CASSSPGTGSSEQYF
>TRBV12-3/TRBV12-4|TRBJ2-7|-|few
TGTGCCAGCAGTCCCTTCAAGTACGAGCAGTACTTC
CASSPFKYEQYF
>TRBV7-8|TRBJ1-5|-|-
TGTGCCAGCAGCCCCCGGGCAGGGCTCAATCAGCCCCAGCATTTT
CASSPRAGLNQPQHF
>TRBV6-2/TRBV6-3|TRBJ1-2|-|few
TGTGCCACCACCGACGCGGGGGATGACTATGGCTACACCTTC
CATTDAGDDYGYTF
>TRBV6-5|TRBJ2-7|-|-
TGTGCCAGCAGTTACTCTGCCGGCCCCACCTCCAACTCCGACGAGCAGTACTTC
CASSYSAGPTSNSDEQYF
>TRBV6-1|TRBJ1-4|-|-
TGTGCCAGCAGTGAAATCAGGCGGATTCATAATGAAAAACTGTTTTTT
CASSEIRRIHNEKLFF
>TRBV4-1|TRBJ1-2|-|-
TGCGCCAGCAGCCCGCATGGGGGACTAGCTAACTATGGCTACACCTTC
CASSPHGGLANYGYTF
>TRBV2|TRBJ2-1|-|few
TGTGCCAGCGGGACACCCTACAATGAGCAGTTCTTC
CASGTPYNEQFF
>TRBV7-9|TRBJ2-2|TRBD2|once
TGTGCCAGCAGCATAGCCGGACTAGCGGGGAACACCGGGGAGCTGTTTTTT
CASSIAGLAGNTGELFF
>TRBV7-8|TRBJ2-2|-|many
TGTGCCAGCAGGACAAGGGACGGGGGTAACACCGGGGAGCTGTTTTTT
CASRTRDGGNTGELFF
>TRBV6-5|TRBJ1-2|TRBD1|-
TGTGCCAGCAGTTACACGGGACAGGGCTATGGCTACACCTTC
CASSYTGQGYGYTF
>TRBV7-9|TRBJ1-2|TRBD1|many
TGTGCCAGCAGCCCTCCGGGACAGGGGGCCAGTAAGAGAGGCTACACCTTC
CASSPPGQGASKRGYTF
>TRBV6-5|TRBJ1-5|TRBD1|-
TGTGCCAGCAGTTCCATCCACTCTATAGACAGGGAGGATCAGCCCCAGCATTTT
CASSSIHSIDREDQPQHF
>TRBV27|TRBJ2-1|-|-
TGTGCCAGCAGTTTGACGACGCCCGCGCAACGAAGGGAGCAGTTCTTC
CASSLTTPAQRREQFF
>TRBV11-1|TRBJ2-2|-|few
TGTGCCAGCACCTTTGCCGGGGAGCTGTTTTTT
CASTFAGELFF
>TRBV7-6|TRBJ2-3|-|-
TGTGCCAGCAGCCAAGGCCCCAATGTCTGGACCCAGGGCCCCACAGATACGCAGTATTTT
CASSQGPNVWTQGPTDTQYF
>TRBV28|TRBJ1-2|TRBD1|few
TGTGCCAGCAGTTTCAGGCAGGGGGTCTATGGCTACACCTTC
CASSFRQGVYGYTF
>TRBV27|TRBJ1-5|-|-
TGTGCCAGCAGTTCCTATGACAGGTCCATGTTTTCCAATCAGCCCCAGCATTTT
CASSSYDRSMFSNQPQHF
>TRBV2|TRBJ1-1|-|-
TGTGCCAGCAGTGAAGCCCCGGGACAAACCCGAGCTTTCTTT
CASSEAPGQTRAFF
>TRBV12-5|TRBJ2-6|-|few
TGTGCTAGTGGTTTTACTCCAAAAGCCTCTGGGGCCAACGTCCTGACTTTC
CASGFTPKASGANVLTF
>TRBV19|TRBJ1-2|-|few
TGTGCCAGTAGTATATGGGACACCTCTAACTATGGCTACACCTTC
CASSIWDTSNYGYTF
>TRBV11-1|TRBJ1-1|TRBD1|-
TGTGCCAGCAGCTTACGGCCCTGGGACAGGGAAGTTACTGAAGCTTTCTTT
CASSLRPWDREVTEAFF
>TRBV7-6|TRBJ1-6|-|few
TGTGCCAGCAGCTTCACAGGCCCAAATTCACCCCTCCACTTT
CASSFTGPNSPLHF
>TRBV7-6|TRBJ1-2|TRBD1|-
TGTGCCAACAGCGGGGGACAGGGGGCCTTTGGCTACACCTTC
CANSGGQGAFGYTF
>TRBV7-9|TRBJ1-1|TRBD1|few
TGTGCCAGCAGCTACCGGGACAGGGTTTTCTCGGACACTGAAGCTTTCTTT
CASSYRDRVFSDTEAFF
>TRBV19|TRBJ1-1|-|few
TGTGCCAGTAGTACAGCCGGGGCACGTGAAGCTTTCTTT
CASSTAGAREAFF
>TRBV12-3/TRBV12-4|TRBJ2-7|TRBD1|many
TGTGCCAGCAGTAGCGGACAGGGTTCCTACGAGCAGTACTTC
CASSSGQGSYEQYF
>TRBV5-1|TRBJ2-3|-|-
TGCGCCAGCAGCTTGGACCCACAGGGAGGGCCCGCCGGGACGCAGTATTTT
CASSLDPQGGPAGTQYF
>TRBV25-1|TRBJ1-5|-|many
TGTGCCAGCAGTGAGGGGACGGGGTGGCAGCCCCAGCATTTT
CASSEGTGWQPQHF
>TRBV19|TRBJ1-2|-|-
TGTGCCAGTAGTTTACAGGAGAACTATGGCTACACCTTC
CASSLQENYGYTF
>TRBV6-2/TRBV6-3|TRBJ1-1|-|few
TGTGCCAGCAGTTACAGGGCAGCAACTGAAGCTTTCTTT
CASSYRAATEAFF
>TRBV4-1|TRBJ1-5|-|once
TGCGCCAGCAGCCAATCTGAAGATCTTCAGCCCCAGCATTTT
CASSQSEDLQPQHF
>TRBV7-6|TRBJ2-2|-|many
TGTGCCAGCAGCTCACGTGTCAGCACCGGGGAGCTGTTTTTT
CASSSRVSTGELFF
>TRBV19|TRBJ2-2|-|-
TGTGCCAGTAGTACTGGGTTTCTTGTGGGGGAGCTGTTTTTT
CASSTGFLVGELFF
>TRBV6-2/TRBV6-3|TRBJ2-1|-|-
TGTGCCAGCAGTTACAGCGACTCCCTTCCCCACTACAATGAGCAGTTCTTC
CASSYSDSLPHYNEQFF
>TRBV7-6|TRBJ1-1|-|many
TGTGCCAGCAGCTTAGTCTCAGGGGATATCACTGAAGCTTTCTTT
CASSLVSGDITEAFF
>TRBV7-6|TRBJ2-6|-|few
TGTGCCAGCAGCTTAGACAGTTTCACCACTGGGGCCAACGTCCTGACTTTC
CASSLDSFTTGANVLTF
>TRBV5-1|TRBJ2-7|-|-
TGCGCCAGCAGCTTGGTAGCAGGGGCATCCTACGAGCAGTACTTC
CASSLVAGASYEQYF
>TRBV4-1|TRBJ2-5|TRBD1|-
TGCGCCAGCAGACCACAGGGGCGGCAAGAGACCCAGTACTTC
CASRPQGRQETQYF
>TRBV2|TRBJ1-1|-|-
TGTGCCAGCAGTGATTCGGGACGGGGAATCGAAGCTTTCTTT
CASSDSGRGIEAFF
>TRBV29-1|TRBJ2-4|TRBD1|-
TGCAGCGCCAGGACAGGGGGTAAAAACATTCAGTACTTC
CSARTGGKNIQYF
>TRBV5-1|TRBJ1-1|TRBD1|few
TGCGCCAGCAGCCATCGGACAGGGATGAACACTGAAGCTTTCTTT
CASSHRTGMNTEAFF